This T cell receptor (beta chain) came from a study of neurological immune-mediated disorders. General observations from the study: As far as clinical or MRI features were concerned, none was associated with the multiple sclerosis repertoire cluster.

TCRdb re-derived calls from the 5' RACE reads in MiXCR, one entry per CDR3 protein. The data contain 45,000 or so distinct CDR3 sequences, roughly 3% of them seen just once; the ten biggest clones take up over 12%. This clonotype was seen repeatedly, ten times or more. The target antigen is unknown. CDR1 is LNHNV and CDR2 is YYDKDF in the germline V gene (reference sequence). The CDR3 covers 15 residues. V was clipped by 3 bases and J by 0 bases, with 9 bases between them. The sample consisted of PBMCs. This receptor was obtained from a woman between 50 and 59 years old with multiple sclerosis. The chain joins TRBV15 to TRBJ2-1; D not certain. CDR3 DNA sequence: TGTGCCACCAGCAGCGGGCTTAGCTCCTACAATGAGCAGTTCTTC. Translating gives CATSSGLSSYNEQFF.